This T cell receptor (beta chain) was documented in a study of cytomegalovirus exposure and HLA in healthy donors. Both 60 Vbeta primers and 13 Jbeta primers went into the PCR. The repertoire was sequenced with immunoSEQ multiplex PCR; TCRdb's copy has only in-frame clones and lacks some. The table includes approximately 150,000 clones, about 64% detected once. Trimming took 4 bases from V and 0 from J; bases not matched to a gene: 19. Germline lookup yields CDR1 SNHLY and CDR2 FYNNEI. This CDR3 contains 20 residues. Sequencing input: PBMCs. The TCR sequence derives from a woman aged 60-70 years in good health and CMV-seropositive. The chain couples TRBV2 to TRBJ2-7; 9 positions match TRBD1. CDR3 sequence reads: CASSGSGGTGSPQSSYEQYF. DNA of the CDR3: TGTGCCAGCAGTGGGTCAGGAGGGACAGGGAGTCCCCAAAGCTCCTACGAGCAGTACTTC.